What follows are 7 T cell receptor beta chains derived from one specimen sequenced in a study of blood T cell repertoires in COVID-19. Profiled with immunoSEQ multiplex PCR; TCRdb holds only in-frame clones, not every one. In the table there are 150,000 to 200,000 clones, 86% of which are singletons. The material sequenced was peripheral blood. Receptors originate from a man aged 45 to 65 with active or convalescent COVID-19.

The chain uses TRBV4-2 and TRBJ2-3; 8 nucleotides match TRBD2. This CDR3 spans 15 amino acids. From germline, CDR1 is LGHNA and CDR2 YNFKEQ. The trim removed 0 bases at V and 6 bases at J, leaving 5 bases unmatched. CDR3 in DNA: TGTGCCAGCAGCCAAGATGCGACTAGCGTTGATACGCAGTATTTT. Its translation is CASSQDATSVDTQYF.

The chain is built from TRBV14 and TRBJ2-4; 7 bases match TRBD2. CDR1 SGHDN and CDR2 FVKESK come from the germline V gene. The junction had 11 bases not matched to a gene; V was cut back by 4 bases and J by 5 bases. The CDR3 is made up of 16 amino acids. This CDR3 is CASSLRSAGWENIQYF. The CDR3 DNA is TGTGCCAGCAGCCTCAGATCAGCGGGGTGGGAAAACATTCAGTACTTC.

CDR3 in DNA: TGTGCCAGCAGCAAAGAACCGAACCCTCGGGGACAGGCAACAGATACGCAGTATTTT. Translating gives CASSKEPNPRGQATDTQYF. The chain has TRBV21-1 and TRBJ2-3; TRBD1 reflects the table's D call only, with no check against the DNA. TRBV21-1 is shown as a pseudogene. The CDR3 has 19 amino acids.

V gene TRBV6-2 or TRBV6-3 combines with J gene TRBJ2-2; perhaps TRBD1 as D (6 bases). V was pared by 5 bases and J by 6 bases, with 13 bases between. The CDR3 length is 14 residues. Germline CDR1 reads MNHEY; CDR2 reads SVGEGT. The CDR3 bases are TGTGCCAGCAGTCTCTCAGGGGAAGCCGGGGAGCTGTTTTTT. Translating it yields CASSLSGEAGELFF.

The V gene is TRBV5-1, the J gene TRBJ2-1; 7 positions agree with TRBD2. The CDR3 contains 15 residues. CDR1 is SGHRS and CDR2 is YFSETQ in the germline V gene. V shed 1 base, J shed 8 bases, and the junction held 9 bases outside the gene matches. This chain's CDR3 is CASSLSRTGRDEQFF. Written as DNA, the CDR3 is TGCGCCAGCAGCTTGAGCCGTACGGGGAGGGATGAGCAGTTCTTC.

Here the CDR3 DNA reads TGTGCCAGCAGTTTAAGACTAGCGGGATTAACCGGGGAGCTGTTTTTT. This encodes CASSLRLAGLTGELFF. The gene calls are TRBV27 and TRBJ2-2, with 11 bases identical to TRBD2. The CDR3 consists of 16 residues. Germline V gene sequence: CDR1 MNHEY, CDR2 SMNVEV (reference sequence). V shed 2 bases and J 5 bases; nucleotides not matched to a gene: 4.

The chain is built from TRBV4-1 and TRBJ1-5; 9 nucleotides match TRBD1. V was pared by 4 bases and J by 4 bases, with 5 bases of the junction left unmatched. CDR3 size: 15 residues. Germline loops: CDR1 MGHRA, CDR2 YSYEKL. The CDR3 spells CASSRETGGNQPQHF. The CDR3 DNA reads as TGCGCCAGCAGCCGGGAGACAGGGGGTAATCAGCCCCAGCATTTT.